These T cell receptor beta chains were read from a single sample in a study of T cell responses to AZD1222 COVID-19 vaccine. The assay was immunoSEQ multiplex PCR, and TCRdb's table has in-frame clones only and misses some. In the table there are 100,000 to 150,000 clones, 91% of which are singletons. Sequenced material: peripheral blood, taken 28 days after the second AZD1222 dose. All receptors derive from an adult who received the AZD1222 COVID-19 vaccine. Both conserved end residues are part of each CDR3. The D gene is left open where the match is weak.

d_call: TRBD1; j_call: TRBJ1-2; v_call: TRBV28; cdr3_aa: CASSFRDREGYTF
d_call: -; j_call: TRBJ1-4; v_call: TRBV4-3; cdr3_aa: CASRSTEREKLFF
d_call: -; j_call: TRBJ1-1; v_call: TRBV19; cdr3_aa: CASSRGQLDTSEAFF
d_call: -; j_call: TRBJ1-1; v_call: TRBV5-1; cdr3_aa: CASSSSGGRTEAFF
d_call: TRBD1; j_call: TRBJ2-7; v_call: TRBV7-9; cdr3_aa: CASSFQRDSSYEQYF
d_call: TRBD2; j_call: TRBJ2-1; v_call: TRBV5-4; cdr3_aa: CAQQKALAGDNEQFF
d_call: TRBD2; j_call: TRBJ2-2; v_call: TRBV11-3; cdr3_aa: CASSFGGSGTNTGELFF
d_call: -; j_call: TRBJ1-1; v_call: TRBV4-1; cdr3_aa: CASSKIRALNTEAFF
d_call: TRBD2; j_call: TRBJ2-4; v_call: TRBV6-1; cdr3_aa: CASSEAGEGIQYF
d_call: TRBD2; j_call: TRBJ2-3; v_call: TRBV19; cdr3_aa: CASSSSGRADTQYF
d_call: -; j_call: TRBJ2-3; v_call: TRBV3-1/TRBV3-2; cdr3_aa: CASRREHSTDTQYF
d_call: -; j_call: TRBJ2-6; v_call: TRBV5-1; cdr3_aa: CASRGRGPGMANVLTF
d_call: TRBD1; j_call: TRBJ1-2; v_call: TRBV11-2; cdr3_aa: CASSSRQGSGYTF
d_call: TRBD1; j_call: TRBJ1-4; v_call: TRBV11-3; cdr3_aa: CASSFNRGPEKLFF
d_call: TRBD1; j_call: TRBJ1-5; v_call: TRBV5-1; cdr3_aa: CASSWGTADNQPQHF
d_call: -; j_call: TRBJ2-1; v_call: TRBV7-7; cdr3_aa: CASSSSPRANEQFF
d_call: -; j_call: TRBJ1-2; v_call: TRBV4-1; cdr3_aa: CASSQEVAGVNYGYTF
d_call: -; j_call: TRBJ2-2; v_call: TRBV30; cdr3_aa: CAWRVSGGTGELFF
d_call: TRBD1; j_call: TRBJ1-4; v_call: TRBV9; cdr3_aa: CASSGGGGATNEKLFF
d_call: TRBD1; j_call: TRBJ1-1; v_call: TRBV7-9; cdr3_aa: CASSIDRENTEAFF
d_call: -; j_call: TRBJ1-2; v_call: TRBV11-3; cdr3_aa: CASSETGGQNYGYTF
d_call: TRBD1; j_call: TRBJ1-2; v_call: TRBV27; cdr3_aa: CASSPTGAEWDYGYTF
d_call: -; j_call: TRBJ2-2; v_call: TRBV6-6; cdr3_aa: CASRSQGSGELFF
d_call: -; j_call: TRBJ2-6; v_call: TRBV20-1; cdr3_aa: CSASASSGANVLTF
d_call: -; j_call: TRBJ1-1; v_call: TRBV7-9; cdr3_aa: CASTSNRDVTEAFF
d_call: TRBD1; j_call: TRBJ1-5; v_call: TRBV19; cdr3_aa: CASQLGTGGNQPQHF
d_call: TRBD1; j_call: TRBJ1-1; v_call: TRBV19; cdr3_aa: CASSAHDRVDTEAFF
d_call: -; j_call: TRBJ2-6; v_call: TRBV6-4; cdr3_aa: CASRSAGANVLTF
d_call: TRBD1; j_call: TRBJ1-2; v_call: TRBV18; cdr3_aa: CASSPVRGTDNGYTF
d_call: -; j_call: TRBJ2-5; v_call: TRBV11-3; cdr3_aa: CASSLDGPGQETQYF
d_call: -; j_call: TRBJ2-3; v_call: TRBV11-2; cdr3_aa: CASSLGQFADTQYF
d_call: TRBD1; j_call: TRBJ2-7; v_call: TRBV5-6; cdr3_aa: CASRDRGGSYEQYF
d_call: TRBD1; j_call: TRBJ1-2; v_call: TRBV6-5; cdr3_aa: CASTSGQGTYGYTF
d_call: TRBD1; j_call: TRBJ1-2; v_call: TRBV4-1; cdr3_aa: CASSQHHPDRTDGYTF
d_call: -; j_call: TRBJ1-2; v_call: TRBV12-3/TRBV12-4; cdr3_aa: CASSLAGGGYTF
d_call: -; j_call: TRBJ1-2; v_call: TRBV24-1; cdr3_aa: CATSGRADYGYTF
d_call: -; j_call: TRBJ1-6; v_call: TRBV6-5; cdr3_aa: CASRGQNSPLHF
d_call: -; j_call: TRBJ1-1; v_call: TRBV6-5; cdr3_aa: CATRTGQSKGEAFF
d_call: TRBD2; j_call: TRBJ2-2; v_call: TRBV7-2; cdr3_aa: CASSFVSGDGELFF
d_call: -; j_call: TRBJ2-2; v_call: TRBV29-1; cdr3_aa: CSVDPHRGGELFF
d_call: -; j_call: TRBJ1-3; v_call: TRBV5-6; cdr3_aa: CASSRVFGNTIYF
d_call: -; j_call: TRBJ1-2; v_call: TRBV6-5; cdr3_aa: CASIPTVSGKKTF
d_call: -; j_call: TRBJ1-1; v_call: TRBV30; cdr3_aa: CAWSDGVNTEAFF
d_call: TRBD1; j_call: TRBJ2-1; v_call: TRBV28; cdr3_aa: CASSSGGLSYNEQFF
d_call: -; j_call: TRBJ2-1; v_call: TRBV15; cdr3_aa: CATSPRGRSYNEQFF
d_call: -; j_call: TRBJ1-2; v_call: TRBV27; cdr3_aa: CASSSESGSTNYGYTF
d_call: -; j_call: TRBJ2-5; v_call: TRBV18; cdr3_aa: CASSPRQQETQYF
d_call: TRBD1; j_call: TRBJ2-3; v_call: TRBV7-9; cdr3_aa: CASSSKAGQGIADTQYF
d_call: TRBD1; j_call: TRBJ1-5; v_call: TRBV5-4; cdr3_aa: CASSSGTGNNQPQHF
d_call: TRBD1; j_call: TRBJ1-4; v_call: TRBV29-1; cdr3_aa: CSVAGTGGGKLFF
d_call: -; j_call: TRBJ2-7; v_call: TRBV18; cdr3_aa: CASTSGELGLMSSYEQYF
d_call: TRBD1; j_call: TRBJ1-3; v_call: TRBV6-6; cdr3_aa: CASSYSGQGLGNTIYF
d_call: TRBD1; j_call: TRBJ1-1; v_call: TRBV5-1; cdr3_aa: CASSSTFGQGTEAFF
d_call: -; j_call: TRBJ2-5; v_call: TRBV10-3; cdr3_aa: CAIRDTSYSGETQYF
d_call: TRBD1; j_call: TRBJ1-2; v_call: TRBV18; cdr3_aa: CASSRGQGGIYGYTF
d_call: TRBD1; j_call: TRBJ1-5; v_call: TRBV7-2; cdr3_aa: CASSKLQGTEPQHF